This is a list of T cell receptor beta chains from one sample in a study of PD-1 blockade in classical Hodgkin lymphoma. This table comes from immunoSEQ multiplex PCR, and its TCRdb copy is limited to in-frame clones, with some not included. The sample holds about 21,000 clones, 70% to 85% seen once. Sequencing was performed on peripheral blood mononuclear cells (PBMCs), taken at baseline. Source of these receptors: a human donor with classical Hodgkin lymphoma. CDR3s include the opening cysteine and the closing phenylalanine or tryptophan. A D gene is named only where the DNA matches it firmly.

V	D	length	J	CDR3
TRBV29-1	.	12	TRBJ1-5	CSVFTGTEPQHF
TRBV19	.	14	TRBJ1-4	CASSQARTNEKLFF
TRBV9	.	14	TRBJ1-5	CASSQESGNQPQHF
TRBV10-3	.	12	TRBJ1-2	CAVSDGNYGYTF
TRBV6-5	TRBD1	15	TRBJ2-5	CASRPPRGRGETQYF
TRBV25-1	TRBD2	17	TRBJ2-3	CASSGVAGGPSTDTQYF
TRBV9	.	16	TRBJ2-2	CASSPRTALNTGELFF
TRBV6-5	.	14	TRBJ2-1	CASSYGRGHNEQFF
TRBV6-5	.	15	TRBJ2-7	CASSPSAGAAYEQYF
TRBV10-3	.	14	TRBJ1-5	CAISESKGIQPQHF
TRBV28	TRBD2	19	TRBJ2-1	CASSSLGGLASQLYNEQFF
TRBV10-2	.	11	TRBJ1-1	CASSEGREAFF
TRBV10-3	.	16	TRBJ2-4	CAISESFEGTGDIQYF
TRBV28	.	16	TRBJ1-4	CASSFPPGATNEKLFF
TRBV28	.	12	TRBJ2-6	CASSFFEDVLTF
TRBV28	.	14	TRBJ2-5	CASSLSQGSETQYF
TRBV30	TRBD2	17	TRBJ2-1	CAWTGTSGDRSYNEQFF
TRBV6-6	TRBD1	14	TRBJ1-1	CASSVGTGESEAFF
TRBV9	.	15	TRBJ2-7	CASSVEGGLDYEQYF
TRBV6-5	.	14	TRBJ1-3	CASRGVSSGNTIYF
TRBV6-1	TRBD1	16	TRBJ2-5	CASSEASGTGTETQYF
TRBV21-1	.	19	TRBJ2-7	CASSAWWWGLAGESHEQYF
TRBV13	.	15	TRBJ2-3	CASSFERRLTDTQYF
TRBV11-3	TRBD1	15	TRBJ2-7	CASSVSRDRGYEQYF